The 13 T cell receptor beta chains presented below share a single source sample, sequenced in a study of blood T cells in healthy people across ages. The second PCR ran roughly 7 to 12 cycles with a sample-barcoded 5' primer and J-beta primers. TCRdb reprocessed the 5' RACE reads with MiXCR, giving one entry per CDR3 protein. The sample includes 850,000 to 950,000 distinct CDR3 sequences, 29% of them seen just once. The specimen was blood. The receptors shown here come from a woman aged 80 or over in good health.

The sample holds many counts of this clonotype. J is TRBJ1-2 and V is TRBV27; D is perhaps TRBD1 (6 bases). The V gene's germline CDR1 is MNHEY and CDR2 SMNVEV (reference sequence). This CDR3 spans 14 amino acids. With 2 bases removed from V and 6 bases from J, the gap between germline ends came to 13 bases. Written as DNA, the CDR3 is TGTGCCAGCAGTTTAATAGGGGGGGCGAATGGCTACACCTTC. Translated: CASSLIGGANGYTF.

This clonotype occurred many times. As DNA, the CDR3 is TGTGCCAGCAGCGCCTCGCAACAAGAGACCCAGTACTTC. It yields the protein CASSASQQETQYF. The chain employs TRBV9 and TRBJ2-5, with D hard to call. V lost 3 bases and J lost 2, with 8 bases in between. The CDR3 runs to 13 residues. Germline CDR1 reads SGDLS; CDR2 reads YYNGEE. Complete variable domain (other parts from reference TRBV9 and TRBJ2-5): DSGVTQTPKHLITATGQRVTLRCSPRSGDLSVYWYQQSLDQGLQFLIQYYNGEERAKGNILERFSAQQFPDLHSELNLSSLELGDSALYFCASSASQQETQYFGPGTRLLVL.

Comments on this clonotype: Since a much larger clone is just one base distant, this may be a read error. The chain has TRBV6-1 and TRBJ2-3; 9 bases are a match to TRBD1. J lost 4 bases, V lost 7 bases, and 9 bases had no gene match. The CDR3 loop spans 15 amino acids. Germline V gene sequence: CDR1 MNHNS, CDR2 SASEGT. The CDR3 DNA sequence: TGTGCCAGCATTAGTCCGGGACAGGGACCAGATACGCAGTATTTT. Its translation: CASISPGQGPDTQYF.

This clonotype was counted at least ten times. The chain recombines TRBV7-9 with TRBJ2-1; 7 bases align to TRBD1. This CDR3 is built from 15 residues. The trim removed 1 base at V and 9 bases at J, leaving 9 bases unmatched. The V gene's germline CDR1 is SEHNR and CDR2 FQNEAQ (reference sequence). CDR3 DNA: TGTGCCAGCAGCTTAGGACAGGGTACTGAAGGTGAGCAGTTCTTC. It specifies CASSLGQGTEGEQFF.

This clonotype was counted a few times. The chain combines TRBV29-1 with TRBJ2-1, with TRBD2 identical over 8 bases. The V and J ends lost 3 bases and 7 bases, in that order; junction bases with no gene match: 8. This CDR3 is 14 amino acids long. CDR1 and CDR2 from the germline V gene are SQVTM and ANQGSEA. The CDR3 protein is CSVDRTSKFNEQFF. The CDR3 region has the DNA TGCAGCGTTGATAGGACTAGCAAGTTTAATGAGCAGTTCTTC.

The chain is built from TRBV7-2 and TRBJ1-1; D gene unclear. V was clipped by 4 bases and J by 5 bases, with 11 bases between them. Per germline, CDR1 SGHTA and CDR2 FQGNSA. The CDR3 is 13 amino acids. CDR3 nucleotide sequence: TGTGCCAGCAGCTCGTCCCGGGATACTGAAGCTTTCTTT. Residues: CASSSSRDTEAFF.

This clonotype was seen repeatedly, ten times or more. The chain joins TRBV7-2 to TRBJ2-5; D remains ambiguous. The CDR3 runs to 13 residues. V lost 2 bases and J 5 bases, leaving 9 bases between the germline ends. Per the germline V gene, CDR1 is SGHTA and CDR2 is FQGNSA. The CDR3 loop reads CASSLKGGETQYF. The CDR3, as DNA: TGTGCCAGCAGCTTAAAAGGTGGTGAGACCCAGTACTTC. The full variable domain, with the rest looked up from reference TRBV7-2 and TRBJ2-5, is GAGVSQSPSNKVTEKGKDVELRCDPISGHTALYWYRQSLGQGLEFLIYFQGNSAPDKSGLPSDRFSAERTGGSVSTLTIQRTQQEDSAVYLCASSLKGGETQYFGPGTRLLVL.

The sample holds a few counts of this clonotype. The rearrangement uses TRBV4-1 and TRBJ1-2; unclear D gene. Germline lookup yields CDR1 MGHRA and CDR2 YSYEKL. The CDR3 runs 17 residues. V was clipped by 6 bases and J by 2 bases, with 22 bases between them. The CDR3 loop reads CASRGQYQDPLNYGYTF. DNA for the CDR3: TGCGCCAGCAGAGGTCAGTATCAGGACCCGTTGAACTATGGCTACACCTTC.

This clonotype has ten or more counts. The gene calls are TRBV7-2 and TRBJ2-1; 11 bases fit TRBD2. Germline lookup yields CDR1 SGHTA and CDR2 FQGNSA. V gave up 3 bases and J gave up 8 bases; unmatched junction bases: 9. CDR3 length equals 16 residues. DNA of the CDR3: TGTGCCAGCAGCTTCCCCTTAGCGGGGGGGCGCGATGAGCAGTTCTTC. It translates to CASSFPLAGGRDEQFF. Variable domain in full (rest from reference TRBV7-2 and TRBJ2-1): GAGVSQSPSNKVTEKGKDVELRCDPISGHTALYWYRQSLGQGLEFLIYFQGNSAPDKSGLPSDRFSAERTGGSVSTLTIQRTQQEDSAVYLCASSFPLAGGRDEQFFGPGTRLTVL.

This clonotype was seen ten or more times. V gene TRBV20-1 combines with J gene TRBJ2-1; D unclear. The V end was cut by 4 bases, the J end by 9 bases, with 13 bases between. This CDR3 contains 12 residues. Germline loops: CDR1 DFQATT, CDR2 SNEGSKA (reference sequence). The DNA for the CDR3 is TGCAGTGCTACCAAACGACGCGGTGAGCAGTTCTTC. It translates to CSATKRRGEQFF.

This clonotype was detected ten times or more. The J gene is TRBJ2-4, the V gene TRBV7-2, with 11 bases that match TRBD2. V lost 5 bases, J lost 0 bases, and 6 bases stayed unmatched. Per germline, CDR1 SGHTA and CDR2 FQGNSA. This CDR3 is built from 17 residues. CDR3 region: CASSPRLAGRAKNIQYF. CDR3 coding DNA: TGTGCCAGCAGCCCGAGACTAGCGGGGCGAGCCAAAAACATTCAGTACTTC. The full variable domain, with the rest looked up from reference TRBV7-2 and TRBJ2-4, is GAGVSQSPSNKVTEKGKDVELRCDPISGHTALYWYRQSLGQGLEFLIYFQGNSAPDKSGLPSDRFSAERTGGSVSTLTIQRTQQEDSAVYLCASSPRLAGRAKNIQYFGAGTRLSVL.

This clonotype was seen repeatedly, ten times or more. The chain joins TRBV20-1 to TRBJ2-1; 8 bases match TRBD1. Trimming cost V 6 bases and J 0 bases; bases outside gene matches: 7. Germline V CDR1 and CDR2: DFQATT, SNEGSKA (reference sequence). The CDR3 has 15 residues. The CDR3 DNA follows: TGCAGTGCAATGGTTGGACAGGGCTCCTACAATGAGCAGTTCTTC. It encodes CSAMVGQGSYNEQFF.

This clonotype came up many times. The J gene is TRBJ2-1, the V gene TRBV12-3 or TRBV12-4, with 14 bases matching TRBD2. This CDR3 contains 15 residues. Losses at the gene ends were 6 bases for V and 8 bases for J; bases not matched to a gene: 6. The CDR3 region is CASSRGLAGGYEQFF. The CDR3 DNA follows: TGTGCCAGCAGCCGCGGACTAGCGGGGGGTTATGAGCAGTTCTTC.